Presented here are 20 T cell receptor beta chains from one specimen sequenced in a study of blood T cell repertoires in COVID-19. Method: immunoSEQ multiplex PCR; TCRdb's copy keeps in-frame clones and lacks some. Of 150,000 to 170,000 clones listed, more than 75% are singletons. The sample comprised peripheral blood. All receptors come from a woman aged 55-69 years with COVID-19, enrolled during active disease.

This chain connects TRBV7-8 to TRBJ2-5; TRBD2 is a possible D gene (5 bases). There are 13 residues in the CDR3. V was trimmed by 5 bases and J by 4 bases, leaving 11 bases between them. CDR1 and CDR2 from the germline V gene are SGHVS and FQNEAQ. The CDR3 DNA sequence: TGTGCCAGCAGCCCCGGACTCCGAGAGACCCAGTACTTC. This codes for CASSPGLRETQYF.

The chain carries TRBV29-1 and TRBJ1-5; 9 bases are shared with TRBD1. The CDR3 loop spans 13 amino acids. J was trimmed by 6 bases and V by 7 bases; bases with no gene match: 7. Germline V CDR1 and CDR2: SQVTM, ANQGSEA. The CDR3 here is CSGTGGAGQPQHF. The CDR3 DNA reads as TGCAGCGGCACAGGGGGCGCGGGTCAGCCCCAGCATTTT.

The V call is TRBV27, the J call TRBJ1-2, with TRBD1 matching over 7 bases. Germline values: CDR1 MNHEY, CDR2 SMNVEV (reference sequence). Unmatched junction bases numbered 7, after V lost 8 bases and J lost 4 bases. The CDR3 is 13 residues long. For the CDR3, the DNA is TGTGCCAGCGCAGACAGGGTGGCCTATGGCTACACCTTC. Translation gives CASADRVAYGYTF.

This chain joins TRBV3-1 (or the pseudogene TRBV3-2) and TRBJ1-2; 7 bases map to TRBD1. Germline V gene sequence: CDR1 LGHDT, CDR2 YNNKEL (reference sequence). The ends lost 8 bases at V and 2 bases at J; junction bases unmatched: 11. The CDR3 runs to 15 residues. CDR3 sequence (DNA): TGTGCCAGCCAGGGGGTAGGAGGTCTCAACTATGGCTACACCTTC. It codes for CASQGVGGLNYGYTF.

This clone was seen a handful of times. CDR3 sequence (DNA): TGTGCCAGCAGCTTACAGCTAACAGGGGTTCAGCCCCAGCATTTT. This translates into CASSLQLTGVQPQHF. The rearrangement uses TRBV7-2 and TRBJ1-5, with 7 positions matching TRBD1. The CDR3 spans 15 residues. Germline lookup yields CDR1 SGHTA and CDR2 FQGNSA. With V trimmed by 2 bases and J by 6 bases, 7 bases remained unmatched.

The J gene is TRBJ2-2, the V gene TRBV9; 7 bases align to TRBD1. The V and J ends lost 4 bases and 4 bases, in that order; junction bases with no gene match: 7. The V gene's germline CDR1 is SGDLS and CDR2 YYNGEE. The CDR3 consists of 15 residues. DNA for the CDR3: TGTGCCAGCAGCCCAGGGGGTAGAGGCACCGGGGAGCTGTTTTTT. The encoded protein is CASSPGGRGTGELFF.

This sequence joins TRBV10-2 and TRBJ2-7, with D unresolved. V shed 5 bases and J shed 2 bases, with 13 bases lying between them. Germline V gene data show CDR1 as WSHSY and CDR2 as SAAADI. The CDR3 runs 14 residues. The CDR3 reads CASSLNDMAYEQYV. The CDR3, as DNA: TGCGCCAGCAGTCTCAATGACATGGCCTACGAGCAGTACGTC.

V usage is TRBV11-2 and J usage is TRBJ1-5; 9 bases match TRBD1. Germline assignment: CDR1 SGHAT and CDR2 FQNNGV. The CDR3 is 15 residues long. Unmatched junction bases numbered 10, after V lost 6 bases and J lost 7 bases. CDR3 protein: CASSWGQGPGQPQHF. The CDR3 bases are TGTGCCAGCAGTTGGGGACAGGGCCCCGGGCAGCCCCAGCATTTT.

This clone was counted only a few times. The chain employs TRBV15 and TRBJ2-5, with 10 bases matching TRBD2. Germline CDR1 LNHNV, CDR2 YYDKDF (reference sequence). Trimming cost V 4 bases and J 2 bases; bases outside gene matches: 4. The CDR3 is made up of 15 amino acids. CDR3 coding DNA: TGTGCCACCAGCAAATCAGCGGGAGGGCAAGAGACCCAGTACTTC. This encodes CATSKSAGGQETQYF.

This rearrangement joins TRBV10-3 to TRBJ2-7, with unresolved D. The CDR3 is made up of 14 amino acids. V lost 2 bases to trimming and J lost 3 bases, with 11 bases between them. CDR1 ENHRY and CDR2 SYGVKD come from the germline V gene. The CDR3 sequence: CAISEADGGYEQYV. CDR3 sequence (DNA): TGTGCCATCAGTGAGGCCGACGGCGGCTACGAGCAGTACGTC.

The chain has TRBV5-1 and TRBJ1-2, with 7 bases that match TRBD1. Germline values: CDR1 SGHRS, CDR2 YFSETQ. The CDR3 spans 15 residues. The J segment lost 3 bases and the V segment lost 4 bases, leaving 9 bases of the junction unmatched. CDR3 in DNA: TGCGCCAGCAGCGGCGGACAGGTTATGGACTATGGCTACACCTTC. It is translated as CASSGGQVMDYGYTF.

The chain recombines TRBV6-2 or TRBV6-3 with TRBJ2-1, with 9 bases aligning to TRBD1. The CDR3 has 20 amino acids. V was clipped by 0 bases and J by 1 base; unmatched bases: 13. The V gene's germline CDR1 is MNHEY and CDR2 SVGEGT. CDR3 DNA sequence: TGTGCCAGCAGTTACTCTTCTGACACCGGGACAGGGAAGTCCTACAATGAGCAGTTCTTC. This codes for CASSYSSDTGTGKSYNEQFF.

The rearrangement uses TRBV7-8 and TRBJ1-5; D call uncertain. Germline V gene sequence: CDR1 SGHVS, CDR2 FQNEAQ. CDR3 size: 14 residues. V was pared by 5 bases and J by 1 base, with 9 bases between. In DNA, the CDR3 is TGTGCCAGCAGCCCGCGATTGAGCAATCAGCCCCAGCATTTT. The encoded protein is CASSPRLSNQPQHF.

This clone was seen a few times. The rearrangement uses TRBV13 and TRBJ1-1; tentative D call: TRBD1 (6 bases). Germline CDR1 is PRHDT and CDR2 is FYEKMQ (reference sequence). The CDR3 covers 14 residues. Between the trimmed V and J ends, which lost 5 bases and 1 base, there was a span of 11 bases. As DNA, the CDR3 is TGTGCCAGCAGCGGCGGACAGAAGAACACTGAAGCTTTCTTT. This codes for CASSGGQKNTEAFF. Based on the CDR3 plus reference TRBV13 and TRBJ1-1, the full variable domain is AAGVIQSPRHLIKEKRETATLKCYPIPRHDTVYWYQQGPGQDPQFLISFYEKMQSDKGSIPDRFSAQQFSDYHSELNMSSLELGDSALYFCASSGGQKNTEAFFGQGTRLTVV.

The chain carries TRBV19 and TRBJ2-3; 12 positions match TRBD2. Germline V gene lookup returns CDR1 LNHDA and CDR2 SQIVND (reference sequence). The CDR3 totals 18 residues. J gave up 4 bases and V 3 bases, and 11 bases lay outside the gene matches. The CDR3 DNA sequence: TGTGCCAGTAGTATCCGGACTAGCGGGATGTTAAGGGCAGATACGCAGTATTTT. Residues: CASSIRTSGMLRADTQYF.

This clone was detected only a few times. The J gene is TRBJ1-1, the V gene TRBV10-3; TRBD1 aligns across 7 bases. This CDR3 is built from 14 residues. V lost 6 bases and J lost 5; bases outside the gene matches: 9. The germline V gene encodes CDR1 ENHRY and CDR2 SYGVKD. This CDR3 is CAIRQTGIGTEAFF. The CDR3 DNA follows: TGTGCCATCAGGCAGACAGGGATTGGGACTGAAGCTTTCTTT.

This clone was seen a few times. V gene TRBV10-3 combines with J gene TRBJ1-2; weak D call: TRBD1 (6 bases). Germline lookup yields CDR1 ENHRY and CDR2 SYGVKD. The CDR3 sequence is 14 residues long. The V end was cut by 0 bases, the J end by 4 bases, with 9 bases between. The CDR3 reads CAISESGAAYGYTF. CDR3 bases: TGTGCCATCAGTGAGTCGGGGGCAGCCTATGGCTACACCTTC.

The CDR3 region is CASSIDQGRGRGFAFF. The CDR3 DNA is TGTGCCAGTAGTATAGATCAAGGCAGGGGAAGGGGTTTCGCTTTCTTT. The V and J genes are TRBV19 and TRBJ1-1, with D maybe TRBD1 (6 bases). The germline V gene has CDR1 LNHDA and CDR2 SQIVND (reference sequence). This CDR3 comprises 16 residues. V lost 0 bases to trimming and J lost 11 bases, with 22 bases between them.

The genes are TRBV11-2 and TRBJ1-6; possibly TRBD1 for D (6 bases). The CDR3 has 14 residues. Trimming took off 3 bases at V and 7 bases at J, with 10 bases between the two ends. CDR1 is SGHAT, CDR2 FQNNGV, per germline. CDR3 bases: TGTGCCAGCAGCTTTAGCCAGGGGAATTCACCCCTCCACTTT. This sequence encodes CASSFSQGNSPLHF.

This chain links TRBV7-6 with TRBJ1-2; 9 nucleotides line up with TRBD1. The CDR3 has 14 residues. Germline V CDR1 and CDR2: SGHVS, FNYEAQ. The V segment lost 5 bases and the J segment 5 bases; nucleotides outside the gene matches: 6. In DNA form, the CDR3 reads TGTGCCAGCAGCCCCCGGGGACAGGGATATGGCTACACCTTC. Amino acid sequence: CASSPRGQGYGYTF.